The rows below give T cell receptor beta chains drawn from one sample of a study of blood T cell repertoires in COVID-19. Repertoires were generated with immunoSEQ multiplex PCR, while TCRdb's copy carries only in-frame clones and drops some. The table includes over 250,000 clones, 80% to 90% detected once. Sample: peripheral blood. Receptor source: a woman aged 50 to 60 with acute or convalescent COVID-19. The CDR3 runs from the conserved cysteine through the conserved F or W. Each record gives: V gene, J gene, CDR3 protein.

TRBV9	TRBJ2-6	CASSVVSSGSGANVLTF
TRBV11-2	TRBJ2-5	CASSFLGLVETQYF
TRBV18	TRBJ1-2	CASSPSTGGDYGYTF
TRBV6-2/TRBV6-3	TRBJ2-7	CASSYGQSYEQYF
TRBV28	TRBJ1-2	CATRETGIGYGYTF
TRBV3-1/TRBV3-2	TRBJ2-7	CASSQGRQGAYEQYF
TRBV12-3/TRBV12-4	TRBJ1-5	CASTVGEGQPQHF
TRBV7-9	TRBJ1-1	CASSPWGERNTEAFF
TRBV28	TRBJ1-1	CASIGVPWVNTEAFF
TRBV9	TRBJ2-7	CASSVDWGREQYF
TRBV4-3	TRBJ2-2	CASSQAGVLSTGELFF
TRBV9	TRBJ1-5	CASSGGGKGGNQPQHF
TRBV5-1	TRBJ2-5	CASSQTSGSRETQYF
TRBV28	TRBJ1-5	CASSLWGGDYSNQPQHF
TRBV24-1	TRBJ2-3	CATSDFRRDSTDTQYF
TRBV28	TRBJ1-2	CASSLPSDRVRGYTF
TRBV19	TRBJ1-1	CASSPQYRDRREAFF
TRBV11-2	TRBJ1-1	CASSLGTGVDAFF
TRBV28	TRBJ2-2	CASSSTGAGGELFF
TRBV27	TRBJ2-1	CASSPKGLVFYEQFF
TRBV28	TRBJ1-5	CASSFSGGNEPQHF
TRBV28	TRBJ1-2	CASSLGQRNYGYTF
TRBV19	TRBJ1-6	CASSQGSSPLHF
TRBV6-5	TRBJ2-5	CASSYSGQETQYF
TRBV6-5	TRBJ2-1	CASSSGLAGAEGEQFF
TRBV18	TRBJ1-3	CASSPSGEISGNTIYF
TRBV11-1	TRBJ2-7	CASSLTGGGFYEQYF